This record looks at one T cell receptor beta chain sequence and its context. The table came from immunoSEQ multiplex PCR; TCRdb's copy has only in-frame clones and leaves some out. The repertoire includes 200,000 to 250,000 clones, about 92% of them detected once, and around 1% sits in the top ten. The CDR3 runs 12 residues. V was cut by 3 bases and J by 7 bases, with 4 bases left in between. These data come from a study of T cell responses to AZD1222 COVID-19 vaccine. This specimen consisted of peripheral blood, obtained on day 0 of MenACWY control vaccination. The origin of this receptor is an adult in good health. The chain uses TRBV12-3 or TRBV12-4 and TRBJ1-6; D not certain. DNA of the CDR3: TGTGCCAGCAGTTTTCAGAATTCACCCCTCCACTTT. It yields the protein CASSFQNSPLHF.